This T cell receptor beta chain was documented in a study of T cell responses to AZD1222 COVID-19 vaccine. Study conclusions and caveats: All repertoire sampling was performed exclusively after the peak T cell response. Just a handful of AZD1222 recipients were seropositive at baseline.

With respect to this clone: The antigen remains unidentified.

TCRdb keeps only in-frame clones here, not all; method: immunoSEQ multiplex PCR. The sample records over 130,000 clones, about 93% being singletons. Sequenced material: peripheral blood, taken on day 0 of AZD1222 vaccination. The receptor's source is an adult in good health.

The CDR3 here is CASSQGTPDEQYF. The CDR3 DNA reads as TGTGCCAGCAGCCAAGGGACACCCGACGAGCAGTACTTC. The chain recombines TRBV11-2 with TRBJ2-7, with D possibly matching TRBD1 (6 bases). The CDR3 has 13 amino acids. CDR1 is SGHAT, CDR2 FQNNGV, per germline. Trimming left V 5 bases short and J 5 bases short, with 13 bases between.